The text below deals with one T cell receptor (beta chain). Its antigen is still unknown. The record originates from a study of post-analysis software for immune sequencing data. Whole-study results and caveats: Five or six TRBV segments, TRBV5-6, TRBV5-1 and TRBV20-1 among them, were found more frequent in patients than controls.

Unique molecular identifiers featured in each of the TCR beta cDNA libraries. TCRdb reprocessed the PCR reads with MiXCR, giving one entry per CDR3 protein. The data contain roughly 600,000 distinct CDR3 sequences, about 44% of them singletons. Trimming stripped 6 bases from V and 7 bases from J, with 19 bases between. There are 14 residues in the CDR3. In germline, CDR1 is MNHEY, CDR2 SVGAGI. Sequenced: blood. The genes are TRBV6-5 and TRBJ2-7; D could derive from TRBD1 or TRBD2 (5 bases each). The TCR originated in a girl aged 5 to 17 with multiple sclerosis. The CDR3 DNA sequence: TGTGCCAGCAGCCAGTCCCGGGACGTTGGAGAGCAGTACTTC. The encoded protein is CASSQSRDVGEQYF.